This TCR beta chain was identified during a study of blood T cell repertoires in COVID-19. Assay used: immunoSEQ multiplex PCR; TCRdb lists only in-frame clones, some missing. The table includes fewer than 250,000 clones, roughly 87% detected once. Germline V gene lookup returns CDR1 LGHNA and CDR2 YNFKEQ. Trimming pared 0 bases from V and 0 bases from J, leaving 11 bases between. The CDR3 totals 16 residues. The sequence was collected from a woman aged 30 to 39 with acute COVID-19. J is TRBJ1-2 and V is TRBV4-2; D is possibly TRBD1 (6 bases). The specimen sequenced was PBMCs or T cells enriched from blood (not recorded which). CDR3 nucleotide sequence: TGTGCCAGCAGCCAAGAACTATCAGGGGCTAACTATGGCTACACCTTC. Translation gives CASSQELSGANYGYTF.